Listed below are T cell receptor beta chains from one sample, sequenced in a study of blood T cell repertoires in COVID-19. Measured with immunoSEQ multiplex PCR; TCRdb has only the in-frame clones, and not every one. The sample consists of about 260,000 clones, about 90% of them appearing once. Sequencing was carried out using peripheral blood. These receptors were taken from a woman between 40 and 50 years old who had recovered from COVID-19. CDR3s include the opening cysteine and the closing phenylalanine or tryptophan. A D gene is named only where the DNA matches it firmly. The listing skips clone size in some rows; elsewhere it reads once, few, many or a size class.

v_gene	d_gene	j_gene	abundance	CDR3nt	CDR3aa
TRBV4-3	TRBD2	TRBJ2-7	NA	TGCGCCAGCAGCCAAATGACGTATGCCGGGACTAGCGGTGCCTACGAGCAGTACTTC	CASSQMTYAGTSGAYEQYF
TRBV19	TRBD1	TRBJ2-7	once	TGTGCCAGTACCGGGACAGGGGACAGGGCCTACGAGCAGTACTTC	CASTGTGDRAYEQYF
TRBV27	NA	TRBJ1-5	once	TGTGCCAGCAGTCATTTACGGGGGTCAACCCAGCTGGTCGGCAATCAGCCCCAGCATTTT	CASSHLRGSTQLVGNQPQHF
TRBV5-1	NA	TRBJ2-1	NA	TGCGCCAGCAGCTTGGCTAGCGCGGCCTACAATGAGCAGTTCTTC	CASSLASAAYNEQFF
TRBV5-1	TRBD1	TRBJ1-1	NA	TGCGCCAGCAGCTTGGGCCTGTTAAGGGGGACAGGGGAAAAATGGCTTATGAACACTGAAGCTTTCTTT	CASSLGLLRGTGEKWLMNTEAFF
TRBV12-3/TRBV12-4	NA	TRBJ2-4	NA	TGTGCCAGCACCCTACAGGGCTCCATTCAGTACTTC	CASTLQGSIQYF
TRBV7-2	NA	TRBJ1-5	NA	TGTGCCAGCAGCTTAGGGCCCTATCAGCCCCAGCATTTT	CASSLGPYQPQHF
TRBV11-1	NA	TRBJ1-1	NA	TGTGCCAGCAGCTTAGCACTGGGGAGGGGTACTGAAGCTTTCTTT	CASSLALGRGTEAFF
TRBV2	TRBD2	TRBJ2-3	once	TGTGCCAGCAGTGGGGCGGGAGGTACGCAGTATTTT	CASSGAGGTQYF
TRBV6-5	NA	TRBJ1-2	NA	TGTGCCAGCCTAGGGGCCGGCTATGGCTACACCTTC	CASLGAGYGYTF
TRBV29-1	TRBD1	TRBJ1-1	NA	TGCAGCGTTTCCGGGACAGGGGACGATGTGGGGAGCACTGAAGCTTTCTTT	CSVSGTGDDVGSTEAFF
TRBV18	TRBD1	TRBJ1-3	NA	TGTGCCAGCTCACCGCAGGGACAGGGCACTGGAAACACCATATATTTT	CASSPQGQGTGNTIYF
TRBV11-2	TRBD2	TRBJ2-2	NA	TGTGCCAGCAGCTACGGCGGGGGGATTTTCACCGGGGAGCTGTTTTTT	CASSYGGGIFTGELFF
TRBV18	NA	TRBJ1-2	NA	TGTGCCAGCTCACCGGCGGAGATTTATGGCTACACCTTC	CASSPAEIYGYTF
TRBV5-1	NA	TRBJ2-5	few	TGCGCCAGCAGCGCAGGGGAAAGAGAGGCCCAGTACTTC	CASSAGEREAQYF
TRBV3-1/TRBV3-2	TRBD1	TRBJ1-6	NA	TGTGCCAGTCTACGAGGGGACAGATTAAATTCACCCCTCCACTTT	CASLRGDRLNSPLHF
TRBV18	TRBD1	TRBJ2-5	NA	TGTGCCAGCTCCGGACAGGGGGTCTCAGAGACCCAGTACTTC	CASSGQGVSETQYF
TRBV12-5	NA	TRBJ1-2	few	TGTGCTAGTGGTTTAGCTTTTGGACAGCTCTATGGCTACACCTTC	CASGLAFGQLYGYTF
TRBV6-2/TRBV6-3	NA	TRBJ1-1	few	TGTGCCAGCAGTTACTCCCGCCGGGCTGAAGCTTTCTTT	CASSYSRRAEAFF
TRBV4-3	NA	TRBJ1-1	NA	TGCGCCAGCAGCCAAGAGAGAGGGTACGGCCGTAGGGACACTGAAGCTTTCTTT	CASSQERGYGRRDTEAFF
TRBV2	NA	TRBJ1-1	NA	TGTGCCAGCAGTGACGAGCGGACTGAAGCTTTCTTT	CASSDERTEAFF
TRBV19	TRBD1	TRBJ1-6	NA	TGTGCCAGTAGTCCTAGAGGGGGCCTTGGGCGGAATTCACCCCTCCACTTT	CASSPRGGLGRNSPLHF
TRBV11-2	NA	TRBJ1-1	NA	TGTGCCAGCAGCTTAGTAGTGGTAGCGGACACTGAAGCTTTCTTT	CASSLVVVADTEAFF
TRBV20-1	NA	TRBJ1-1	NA	TGCAGTGCTAGAGGGGCGGGTGAAGCTTTCTTT	CSARGAGEAFF
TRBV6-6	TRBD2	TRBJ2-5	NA	TGTGCCAGCAGTCCCGTATGGGCTAGCGGGGGGGCGTACCAAGAGACCCAGTACTTC	CASSPVWASGGAYQETQYF
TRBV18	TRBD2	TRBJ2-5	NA	TGTGCCAGCTCTAACCTTATTAGCGGGGGGCCGGAGACCCAGTACTTC	CASSNLISGGPETQYF
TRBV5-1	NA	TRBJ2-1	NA	TGCGCCAGCAGCCAAGAATCAGGGGTTCCCAATGAGCAGTTCTTC	CASSQESGVPNEQFF
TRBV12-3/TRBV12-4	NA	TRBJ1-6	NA	TGTGCCAGCAGTCCTCTCCTTTCCCCCCTCCACTTT	CASSPLLSPLHF
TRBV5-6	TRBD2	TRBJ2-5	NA	TGTGCCAGCAGCTTGGGACTAGCGGGTCAAGAGACCCAGTACTTC	CASSLGLAGQETQYF
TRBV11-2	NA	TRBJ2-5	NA	TGTGCCAGCAACTCCTTTCCCCCGGGGAAACAAGAGACCCAGTACTTC	CASNSFPPGKQETQYF
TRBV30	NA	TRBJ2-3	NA	TGTGCCTGGTCCCTGGGGGGGGCCGGAGATACGCAGTATTTT	CAWSLGGAGDTQYF
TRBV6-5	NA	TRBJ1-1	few	TGTGCCAGCAGTTACTTACCGACAGGTCGGGACACTGAAGCTTTCTTT	CASSYLPTGRDTEAFF
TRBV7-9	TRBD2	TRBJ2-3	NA	TGTGCCAGCAGCTTGGGACTAGCGGGTGATACGCAGTATTTT	CASSLGLAGDTQYF
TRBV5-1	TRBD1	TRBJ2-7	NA	TGCGCCAGCAGCTTGGGCCCGGGACAGGGTTCCTACGAGCAGTACTTC	CASSLGPGQGSYEQYF
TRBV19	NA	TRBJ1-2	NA	TGTGCCAGTAGTATTCGGGGGATTTATGGCTACACCTTC	CASSIRGIYGYTF
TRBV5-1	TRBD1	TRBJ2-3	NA	TGCGCCAGCAGCTTGGAATCCAGGGGGGATACGCAGTATTTT	CASSLESRGDTQYF
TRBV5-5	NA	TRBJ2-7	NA	TGTGCCAGCAGCTTGTTCCCCCCAGGGACCTACGAGCAGTACTTC	CASSLFPPGTYEQYF
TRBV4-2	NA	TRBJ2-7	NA	TGTGCCAGCAGCCAAGATCGAGACTACGAGCAGTACTTC	CASSQDRDYEQYF
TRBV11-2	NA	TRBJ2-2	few	TGTGCCAGCACAAAATCGAACACCGGGGAGCTGTTTTTT	CASTKSNTGELFF
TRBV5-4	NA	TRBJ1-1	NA	TGTGCCAGCAGCTTTAACAGGGATATGAACACTGAAGCTTTCTTT	CASSFNRDMNTEAFF
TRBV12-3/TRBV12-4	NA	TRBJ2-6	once	TGTGCCAGCAGTTTATACAACGTCCTGACTTTC	CASSLYNVLTF
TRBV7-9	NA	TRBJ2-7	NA	TGTGCCAGCAGCTTGGGCAGTTACGAGCAGTACTTC	CASSLGSYEQYF
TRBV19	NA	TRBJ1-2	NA	TGTGCCAGTAGTATACCGCGGGGGCTCCCTAACTATGGCTACACCTTC	CASSIPRGLPNYGYTF
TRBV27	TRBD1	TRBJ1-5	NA	TGTGCCAGCAGCCGATTCGGGGTAAGACAGGGTGGTAGCAATCAGCCCCAGCATTTT	CASSRFGVRQGGSNQPQHF
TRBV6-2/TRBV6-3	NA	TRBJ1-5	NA	TGTGCCAGCAGTCCCCCCGGGTTTAGCAATCAGCCCCAGCATTTT	CASSPPGFSNQPQHF
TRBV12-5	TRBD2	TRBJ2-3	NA	TGTGCTAGTGGTTTGCCGGGAGCGGGGGGGAGCACAGATACGCAGTATTTT	CASGLPGAGGSTDTQYF
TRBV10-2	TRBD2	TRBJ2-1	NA	TGCGCCAGCAGTGACTCGGGGGGGGCCTCCTACAATGAGCAGTTCTTC	CASSDSGGASYNEQFF
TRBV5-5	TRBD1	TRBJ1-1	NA	TGTGCCAGCAGCTGGGGGACAGGGGGCCCCACTGAAGCTTTCTTT	CASSWGTGGPTEAFF
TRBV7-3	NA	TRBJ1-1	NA	TGTGCCAGCAGCTTAACCCCAGGGGTGGGGGACACTGAAGCTTTCTTT	CASSLTPGVGDTEAFF
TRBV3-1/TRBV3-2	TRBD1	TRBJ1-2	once	TGTGCCAGCAGCCAAGGAGGGACAGGCAACACCTTC	CASSQGGTGNTF
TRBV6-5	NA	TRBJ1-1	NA	TGTGCCAGCAGTTACTCGGGGGGGCGGACTGAAGCTTTCTTT	CASSYSGGRTEAFF
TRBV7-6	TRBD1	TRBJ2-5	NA	TGTGCCAGCAGCTTACTGCCAGGGGGCGAAGAGACCCAGTACTTC	CASSLLPGGEETQYF
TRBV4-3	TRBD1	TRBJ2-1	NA	TGCGCCAGCAGCCAAGACCCCCTGGGACAGTTCTCCTACAATGAGCAGTTCTTC	CASSQDPLGQFSYNEQFF
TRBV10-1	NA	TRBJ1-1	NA	TGCGCCAGCAGTCCACAAGTTGGAGGGGCTGAAGCTTTCTTT	CASSPQVGGAEAFF
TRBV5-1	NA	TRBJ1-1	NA	TGCGCCAGCAGCTTGGCCGGGATCCTGAACACTGAAGCTTTCTTT	CASSLAGILNTEAFF